Listed here are 17 T cell receptor beta chains from one sample, sequenced in a study of Graves' ophthalmopathy and Graves' hyperthyroidism (dated by TCRdb to 2016 to 2018). The sample was run on an Illumina HiSeq 2000. For repertoire sequencing, TCR beta CDR3 regions were amplified from RNA transcripts. A first-round RT-PCR used HTBI primers with the Qiagen OneStep RT-PCR kit, followed by a second-round multiplex PCR, size selection and purification. Using fastp at Q25 and MiXCR, TCRdb reprocessed the public reads and kept productive beta chains. For every CDR3 protein sequence, its rows merge into one entry that carries the most common genes and DNA. This sample lists over 150,000 distinct CDR3 sequences; under 40% were detected once. Together, the top ten hold 5.8% of the sample. Source material: peripheral blood. The receptors shown here come from a woman in her thirties or forties with Graves' ophthalmopathy. Donor details come from another sample of the same person, matched by shared clones.

CDR3 region: CASSFDRGTTEAFF. CDR3 nucleotides: TGTGCCAGCAGTTTCGACAGGGGGACCACTGAAGCTTTCTTT. The chain combines TRBV12-3 or TRBV12-4 with TRBJ1-1; 9 positions match TRBD1. V gave up 3 bases and J gave up 4 bases; unmatched junction bases: 3. This CDR3 is 14 amino acids long.

This clonotype was detected many times. The V and J genes are TRBV18 and TRBJ2-7, with 7 bases matching TRBD1. Germline assignment: CDR1 KGHSH and CDR2 LQKENI. CDR3 length: 15 amino acids. V lost 3 bases, J lost 5 bases, and 10 bases stayed unmatched. The CDR3 here is CASSPLPGQSHEQYF. In nucleotides, the CDR3 is TGTGCCAGCTCACCCTTACCGGGACAGTCCCACGAGCAGTACTTC.

This clonotype was recorded many times. This chain links TRBV19 with TRBJ1-5; D unclear. The V and J ends lost 4 bases and 2 bases respectively, with 9 bases between them. CDR3 length equals 14 residues. Germline values: CDR1 LNHDA, CDR2 SQIVND (reference sequence). The CDR3 bases are TGTGCCAGTAGTAACACAGTCCGCAATCAGCCCCAGCATTTT. Translated, it gives CASSNTVRNQPQHF.

This clonotype was detected many times. J is TRBJ1-1 and V is TRBV6-2 or TRBV6-3, with D unresolved. Germline lookup yields CDR1 MNHEY and CDR2 SVGEGT. The CDR3 covers 13 residues. Trimming pared 2 bases from V and 0 bases from J, leaving 4 bases between. The CDR3 nucleotides are TGTGCCAGCAGTTACGTAGTGAACACTGAAGCTTTCTTT. Amino acids: CASSYVVNTEAFF.

This chain links TRBV7-2 with TRBJ2-7; no clear D gene. The CDR3 consists of 11 residues. V was pared by 0 bases and J by 12 bases, with 9 bases between. The germline V gene has CDR1 SGHTA and CDR2 FQGNSA. CDR3 in amino acids: CASSLAEKTYF. The DNA of the CDR3 is TGTGCCAGCAGCTTAGCAGAAAAGACGTACTTC.

This rearrangement joins TRBV12-3 or TRBV12-4 to TRBJ1-1; D unresolved. The CDR3 spans 14 residues. V was pared by 3 bases and J by 1 base, with 9 bases between. The CDR3 spells CASSFMPTNTEAFF. As DNA, the CDR3 is TGTGCCAGCAGTTTTATGCCAACGAACACTGAAGCTTTCTTT.

This clonotype was seen a single time. The genes are TRBV6-2 or TRBV6-3 and TRBJ2-7, with 11 bases fitting TRBD1. Germline V gives CDR1 MNHEY, CDR2 SVGEGT. CDR3 length: 15 amino acids. Germline trimming cut 5 bases from V and 2 bases from J; bases unmatched to any gene: 5. The CDR3, as DNA: TGTGCCAGCAGTGGGGACAGGGGGTACCCCTACGAGCAGTACTTC. This gives the protein CASSGDRGYPYEQYF.

This clonotype was observed a single time. The J gene is TRBJ1-2, the V gene TRBV13; 8 bases align to TRBD1. The CDR3 is 17 amino acids. J gave up 6 bases and V 0 bases, and 12 bases lay outside the gene matches. CDR1 is PRHDT, CDR2 FYEKMQ, per germline (reference sequence). CDR3 DNA sequence: TGTGCCAGCAGCTTAGGAGGGACAGGCCTTTTAGCCCATGGCTACACCTTC. It specifies CASSLGGTGLLAHGYTF.

The rearrangement links TRBV24-1 to TRBJ2-7; weak D call: TRBD2 (7 bases). V was trimmed by 2 bases and J by 3 bases, leaving 13 bases between them. CDR1 and CDR2 from the germline V gene are KGHDR and SFDVKD. CDR3 length equals 15 residues. The CDR3 DNA reads as TGTGCCACCAGTGATTGGGGGGGCTCAGGCTACGAGCAGTACTTC. Translated: CATSDWGGSGYEQYF.

This clonotype was seen at least ten times. J is TRBJ2-7 and V is TRBV24-1; D not certain. V gave up 1 base and J gave up 3 bases, with 12 bases separating them. Germline-derived CDR1 and CDR2 are KGHDR and SFDVKD. The CDR3 covers 15 residues. DNA for the CDR3: TGTGCCACCAGTGATTTTACAGAGGCGGACTACGAGCAGTACTTC. This sequence encodes CATSDFTEADYEQYF.

This clonotype has a count of ten or more. The chain carries TRBV28 and TRBJ2-5; D is unclear. Germline-derived CDR1 and CDR2 are MDHEN and SYDVKM. Deletions cut 7 bases from V and 2 bases from J, with 14 bases between. The CDR3 runs to 14 residues. The CDR3 sequence is CASTVASGQETQYF. The CDR3 coding sequence is TGTGCCAGCACCGTGGCCTCTGGACAAGAGACCCAGTACTTC. The full variable domain, rest sourced from reference TRBV28 and TRBJ2-5, is DVKVTQSSRYLVKRTGEKVFLECVQDMDHENMFWYRQDPGLGLRLIYFSYDVKMKEKGDIPEGYSVSREKKERFSLILESASTNQTSMYLCASTVASGQETQYFGPGTRLLVL.

This clonotype has ten or more counts. This chain joins TRBV9 and TRBJ2-2; D gene unclear. The germline V gene encodes CDR1 SGDLS and CDR2 YYNGEE. V lost 0 bases and J 7 bases, leaving 4 bases between the germline ends. This CDR3 is built from 12 residues. The CDR3 nucleotides read TGTGCCAGCAGCGTAGATGTCGGGGAGCTGTTTTTT. Protein sequence: CASSVDVGELFF.

There are many counts of this clonotype. This chain joins TRBV11-2 and TRBJ1-3; D possibly corresponds to TRBD1 (6 bases). Germline loops: CDR1 SGHAT, CDR2 FQNNGV. The CDR3 covers 15 residues. The V gene lost 3 bases and the J gene lost 0 bases, with 9 bases spanning the gap. The CDR3 nucleotides are TGTGCCAGCAGCTTTTCAGGGGTCTCTGGAAACACCATATATTTT. Residues: CASSFSGVSGNTIYF.

This clonotype occurred many times. The chain uses TRBV5-1 and TRBJ1-1, with D unresolved. This CDR3 comprises 18 residues. V was clipped by 0 bases and J by 0 bases, with 18 bases between them. Germline CDR1 SGHRS, CDR2 YFSETQ. Here the CDR3 DNA reads TGCGCCAGCAGCTTGGTTCCCCCGGCGGGATTGGTGAACACTGAAGCTTTCTTT. Amino acids: CASSLVPPAGLVNTEAFF.

The rearrangement joins TRBV19 to TRBJ2-7; 8 bases fit TRBD1. This CDR3 has 17 residues. V was pared by 0 bases and J by 6 bases, with 13 bases of the junction left unmatched. Germline CDR1 LNHDA, CDR2 SQIVND (reference sequence). CDR3 amino acids: CASSIDGHGTGPGEQYF. CDR3 nucleotides: TGTGCCAGTAGTATAGACGGCCACGGGACAGGACCCGGCGAGCAGTACTTC.

Remarks on this clonotype: The junction does not match germline at one end; this may be a read error. The V gene is TRBV7-4, the J gene TRBJ2-7; 8 positions agree with TRBD2. Germline V CDR1 and CDR2: SGHVT, SQSDAQ. The CDR3 has 16 amino acids. CDR3: CASSPGTSGTTDEQYF. In nucleotides, the CDR3 is TGCGCCAGCAGCCCGGGGACTAGTGGCACGACGGACGAGCAGTACTTC.

This clonotype was seen ten or more times. This CDR3 reads CASSFNRVAEAFF. The CDR3 coding sequence is TGTGCCAGCAGTTTTAATAGGGTTGCTGAAGCTTTCTTT. The chain carries TRBV12-3 or TRBV12-4 and TRBJ1-1; D is ambiguous. The CDR3 loop spans 13 amino acids. Deletions cut 3 bases from V and 6 bases from J, with 11 bases between.